This T cell receptor (beta chain) comes out of a study of early T cells in non-severe SARS-CoV-2 infection. MiXCR, applied by TCRdb to the 5' RACE reads, yields one record per CDR3 protein. The table includes approximately 48,000 distinct CDR3 sequences, around 6.5% detected once. Germline CDR1 reads MNHEY; CDR2 reads SVGAGI. V dropped 5 bases and J dropped 2 bases, with 9 bases sitting between them. The CDR3 length is 13 residues. This clonotype was counted at least ten times. Specimen: whole blood, collected at baseline. The V gene is TRBV6-5, the J gene TRBJ1-2; no definite D call. The receptor's source is an adult who was a healthcare worker with PCR-confirmed SARS-CoV-2 infection or an uninfected control (not recorded which). The CDR3 spells CASSPTRNYGYTF. The CDR3 DNA sequence: TGTGCCAGCAGTCCGACGCGGAACTATGGCTACACCTTC.